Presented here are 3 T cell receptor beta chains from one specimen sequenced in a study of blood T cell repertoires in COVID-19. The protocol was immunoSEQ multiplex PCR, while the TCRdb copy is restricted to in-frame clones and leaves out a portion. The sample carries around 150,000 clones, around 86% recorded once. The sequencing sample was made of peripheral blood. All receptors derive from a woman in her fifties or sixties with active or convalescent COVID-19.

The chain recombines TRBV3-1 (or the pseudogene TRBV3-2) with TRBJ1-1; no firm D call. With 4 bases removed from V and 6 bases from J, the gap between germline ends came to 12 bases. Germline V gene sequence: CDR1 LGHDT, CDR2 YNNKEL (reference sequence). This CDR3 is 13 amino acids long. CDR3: CASSLTVGPEAFF. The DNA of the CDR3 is TGTGCCAGCAGCCTTACAGTTGGGCCTGAAGCTTTCTTT.

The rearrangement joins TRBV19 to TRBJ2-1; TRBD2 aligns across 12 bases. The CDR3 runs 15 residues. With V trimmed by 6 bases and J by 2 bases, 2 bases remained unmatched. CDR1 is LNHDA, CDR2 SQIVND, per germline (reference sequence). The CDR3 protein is CASRASGGAYNEQFF. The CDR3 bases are TGTGCCAGTAGGGCTAGCGGGGGGGCCTACAATGAGCAGTTCTTC.

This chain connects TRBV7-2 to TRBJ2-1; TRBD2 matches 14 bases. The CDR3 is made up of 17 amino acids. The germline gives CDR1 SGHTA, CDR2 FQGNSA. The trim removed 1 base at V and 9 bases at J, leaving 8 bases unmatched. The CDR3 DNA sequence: TGTGCCAGCAGCTTAGTTGGGACTAGCGGGGGCGGGGTTGAGCAGTTCTTC. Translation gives CASSLVGTSGGGVEQFF.